The 23 T cell receptor beta chains presented below share a single source sample, sequenced in a study of OX40 agonist ivuxolimab in advanced cancers. Data came from immunoSEQ multiplex PCR; TCRdb stores just in-frame clones and leaves some out. The sample lists some 86,000 clones, approximately 86% seen once, with about 4% in the top ten. The source material was CD4+ or CD8+ T cells sorted from blood, sampled in a trial of the OX40 agonist ivuxolimab. The receptors shown here come from an adult with an advanced solid tumor such as melanoma, head and neck, liver or kidney cancer.

This sequence joins TRBV10-2 and TRBJ2-3; weak D call: TRBD2 (7 bases). This CDR3 region has 14 residues. Germline assignment: CDR1 WSHSY and CDR2 SAAADI. Trimming removed 0 bases from V and 5 bases from J, with 9 bases in between. The CDR3 bases are TGCGCCAGCAGTGAGTCCGGGGGGCAAGATACGCAGTATTTT. This encodes CASSESGGQDTQYF.

V gene TRBV19 combines with J gene TRBJ2-7; D is unclear. The CDR3 covers 13 residues. Germline V gene sequence: CDR1 LNHDA, CDR2 SQIVND (reference sequence). V was pared by 4 bases and J by 3 bases, with 10 bases between. The CDR3 DNA sequence: TGTGCCAGTAGTAAGGGCGAATACTACGAGCAGTACTTC. Residues: CASSKGEYYEQYF.

The genes are TRBV28 and TRBJ2-3; maybe TRBD1 (6 bases). The CDR3 runs 17 residues. CDR1 and CDR2 (germline): MDHEN, SYDVKM. Deletions cut 2 bases from V and 2 bases from J, with 17 bases between. The CDR3 region is CASSLRPHRESTDTQYF. In DNA form, the CDR3 reads TGTGCCAGCAGTTTAAGGCCCCACAGGGAATCCACAGATACGCAGTATTTT.

The chain links TRBV7-9 to TRBJ2-1, with TRBD2 identical over 10 bases. Per germline, CDR1 SEHNR and CDR2 FQNEAQ (reference sequence). The CDR3 length is 18 residues. The trim removed 5 bases at V and 0 bases at J, leaving 10 bases unmatched. CDR3 protein: CASSPRLAGENSYNEQFF. The CDR3 coding sequence is TGTGCCAGCAGCCCCAGGCTAGCGGGAGAGAACTCCTACAATGAGCAGTTCTTC.

The chain uses TRBV28 and TRBJ1-2; 8 bases align to TRBD1. The V gene's germline CDR1 is MDHEN and CDR2 SYDVKM. The CDR3 extends over 15 amino acids. V was clipped by 3 bases and J by 3 bases; unmatched bases: 6. The CDR3 nucleotides are TGTGCCAGCAGTTTGGGACAGGTCGTAGACTATGGCTACACCTTC. Protein: CASSLGQVVDYGYTF.

This CDR3 reads CASTAGYDQETQYF. CDR3 nucleotide sequence: TGTGCCAGCACAGCAGGGTATGACCAAGAGACCCAGTACTTC. The chain links TRBV5-8 to TRBJ2-5; TRBD1 is a possible D gene (5 bases). Germline V CDR1 and CDR2: SGHTS, YDEGEE. The CDR3 extends over 14 amino acids. Trimming left V 6 bases short and J 0 bases short, with 12 bases between.

This chain joins TRBV10-2 and TRBJ2-7; 7 positions agree with TRBD2. The CDR3 loop spans 14 amino acids. CDR1 is WSHSY and CDR2 is SAAADI in the germline V gene. The J segment lost 3 bases and the V segment lost 7 bases, leaving 9 bases of the junction unmatched. CDR3 in amino acids: CASMGLRGYYEQYF. As DNA, the CDR3 is TGCGCCAGCATGGGTTTGCGGGGGTACTACGAGCAGTACTTC.

This clone was recorded only once. This rearrangement joins TRBV6-5 to TRBJ1-4; 10 bases agree with TRBD1. Losses at the gene ends were 8 bases for V and 8 bases for J; bases not matched to a gene: 2. CDR1 is MNHEY and CDR2 is SVGAGI in the germline V gene. This CDR3 has 12 amino acids. Here the CDR3 reads CASGTGVEKLFF. The CDR3 region has the DNA TGTGCCAGCGGGACAGGGGTGGAAAAACTGTTTTTT.

As DNA, the CDR3 is TGCGCCAGCAGCCAAGATGGGACCTCCGGGGATGAAAAACTGTTTTTT. This codes for CASSQDGTSGDEKLFF. This sequence joins TRBV4-1 and TRBJ1-4, with D possibly being TRBD1 (5 bases). Per germline, CDR1 MGHRA and CDR2 YSYEKL. V was cut by 0 bases and J by 6 bases, with 14 bases left in between. The CDR3 covers 16 residues.

This rearrangement joins TRBV9 to TRBJ2-1; the match to TRBD2 covers 11 bases. The ends lost 4 bases at V and 4 bases at J; junction bases unmatched: 7. This CDR3 spans 16 amino acids. CDR1 and CDR2 from the germline V gene are SGDLS and YYNGEE. CDR3 DNA: TGTGCCAGCAGCATACCGGGACTAGCGGCGTACAATGAGCAGTTCTTC. It translates to CASSIPGLAAYNEQFF.

The chain couples TRBV7-2 to TRBJ2-3, with 11 nucleotides matching TRBD2. V lost 0 bases and J lost 7; bases outside the gene matches: 6. Germline values: CDR1 SGHTA, CDR2 FQGNSA. This CDR3 spans 16 amino acids. CDR3 residues: CASSLATSGISYTQYF. The DNA for the CDR3 is TGTGCCAGCAGCTTAGCGACTAGCGGGATCTCGTATACGCAGTATTTT.

This clone is a singleton in its sample. This rearrangement joins TRBV9 to TRBJ2-7, with TRBD1 matching over 9 bases. V was clipped by 4 bases and J by 2 bases; unmatched bases: 4. CDR3 size: 14 residues. The germline V gene has CDR1 SGDLS and CDR2 YYNGEE. As DNA, the CDR3 is TGTGCCAGCAGCCTAGGACAGGGGCCCTACGAGCAGTACTTC. Translated: CASSLGQGPYEQYF.

This sequence joins TRBV5-6 and TRBJ1-4; no firm D call. Trimming took 1 base from V and 10 from J, leaving 5 bases between them. CDR3 length: 11 residues. Germline V CDR1 and CDR2: SGHDT, YYEEEE. The CDR3 DNA reads TGTGCCAGCAGCTTGACGGGAAAACTGTTTTTT. The encoded protein is CASSLTGKLFF.

This clone was counted only a few times. J is TRBJ1-5 and V is TRBV30; D remains unclear. Germline CDR1 and CDR2: GTSNPN and SVGIG (reference sequence). The CDR3 runs 13 residues. V lost 2 bases to trimming and J lost 6 bases, with 11 bases between them. Written as DNA, the CDR3 is TGTGCCTGGAGTAGTGGTGTATCTCAGCCCCAGCATTTT. It encodes CAWSSGVSQPQHF.

The chain joins TRBV5-1 to TRBJ1-3, with a possible D match to TRBD1 (5 bases). CDR1 and CDR2 from the germline V gene are SGHRS and YFSETQ. V shed 0 bases and J shed 4 bases, with 11 bases lying between them. The CDR3 runs to 15 residues. The CDR3 coding sequence is TGCGCCAGCAGCTTGGCGGGGCAGGCCGGAAACACCATATATTTT. Protein product: CASSLAGQAGNTIYF.

This clone was counted a single time. The chain recombines TRBV4-3 with TRBJ2-1; D gene uncertain. The CDR3 runs 16 residues. Germline V gene sequence: CDR1 LGHNA, CDR2 YSLEER. The V and J ends lost 0 bases and 0 bases respectively, with 9 bases between them. CDR3 in amino acids: CASSQDRPSSYNEQFF. The DNA for the CDR3 is TGCGCCAGCAGCCAAGATCGCCCTAGCTCCTACAATGAGCAGTTCTTC.

The CDR3 coding sequence is TGTGCCAGCAGCTCGCCTGCGGGTTGGGAGACCCAGTACTTC. This codes for CASSSPAGWETQYF. The chain employs TRBV5-4 and TRBJ2-5; D may be TRBD2 (5 bases). The CDR3 length is 14 residues. Trimming left V 3 bases short and J 5 bases short, with 14 bases between. The germline V gene encodes CDR1 SGHNT and CDR2 YYREEE (reference sequence). The full variable domain, completed using reference TRBV5-4 and TRBJ2-5, is ETGVTQSPTHLIKTRGQQVTLRCSSQSGHNTVSWYQQALGQGPQFIFQYYREEENGRGNFPPRFSGLQFPNYSSELNVNALELDDSALYLCASSSPAGWETQYFGPGTRLLVL.

CDR3 DNA sequence: TGTGCCAGCAGCCAGACAACAGGGGACACCGGGGAGCTGTTTTTT. Its translation: CASSQTTGDTGELFF. The V gene is TRBV4-2, the J gene TRBJ2-2; 7 nucleotides agree with TRBD1. V was pared by 3 bases and J by 3 bases, with 4 bases of the junction left unmatched. From germline, CDR1 is LGHNA and CDR2 YNFKEQ. The CDR3 covers 15 residues.

The CDR3, as DNA: TGTGCCAGCAGCTTAGTCGGCGGGGGTAACACCGGGGAGCTGTTTTTT. Translating gives CASSLVGGGNTGELFF. The chain joins TRBV7-2 to TRBJ2-2; 7 bases are a match to TRBD2. Germline loops: CDR1 SGHTA, CDR2 FQGNSA. There are 16 residues in the CDR3. V gave up 1 base and J gave up 2 bases; unmatched junction bases: 4.

This chain connects TRBV28 to TRBJ2-7; 7 bases fit TRBD2. The CDR3 has 14 residues. Unmatched junction bases numbered 10, after V lost 2 bases and J lost 9 bases. Germline V gives CDR1 MDHEN, CDR2 SYDVKM. CDR3 amino acids: CASSLHTGPGGQYF. The DNA of the CDR3 is TGTGCCAGCAGTTTACACACCGGACCGGGAGGGCAGTACTTC. The full variable domain, in which reference TRBV28 and TRBJ2-7 provide the parts outside the CDR3, is DVKVTQSSRYLVKRTGEKVFLECVQDMDHENMFWYRQDPGLGLRLIYFSYDVKMKEKGDIPEGYSVSREKKERFSLILESASTNQTSMYLCASSLHTGPGGQYFGPGTRLTVT.

This chain uses TRBV27 with TRBJ1-2; D is unresolved. CDR3 size: 15 residues. Germline-derived CDR1 and CDR2 are MNHEY and SMNVEV (reference sequence). Trimming cost V 0 bases and J 8 bases, with 16 bases left between them. Here the CDR3 DNA reads TGTGCCAGCAGTTTATCCCCACAGTCTTCGAGAGGCTACACCTTC. This encodes CASSLSPQSSRGYTF.

The rearrangement uses TRBV5-1 and TRBJ2-7, with D hard to call. V was clipped by 0 bases and J by 0 bases, with 7 bases between them. The germline CDR1 and CDR2 sequences are SGHRS and YFSETQ. CDR3 length equals 14 residues. The CDR3, as DNA: TGCGCCAGCAGCTTGGATAGGAGCTCCTACGAGCAGTACTTC. Translation gives CASSLDRSSYEQYF.

V gene TRBV5-6 combines with J gene TRBJ2-2; no definite D call. The V end lost 2 bases, the J end lost 7 bases, and 6 bases lay between the germline ends. CDR1 is SGHDT and CDR2 is YYEEEE in the germline V gene. The CDR3 has 12 amino acids. For the CDR3, the DNA is TGTGCCAGCAGCTTTCAATTCGGGGAGCTGTTTTTT. Its protein is CASSFQFGELFF.